The sequence of this TCR beta chain was determined in a study of OX40 agonist ivuxolimab in advanced cancers. The repertoire was sequenced with immunoSEQ multiplex PCR; TCRdb's copy has only in-frame clones and lacks some. The repertoire holds about 81,000 clones, with about 80% as singletons. Blood draws occurred at baseline, cycle 4 day 1, and cycle 7 day 1. The CDR3 spans 15 residues. Germline V gene lookup returns CDR1 SGHRS and CDR2 YFSETQ. The germline V and J ends were trimmed by 0 bases and 2 bases, with 9 bases remaining between them. The J gene is TRBJ2-1, the V gene TRBV5-1; D possibly matches TRBD1 or TRBD2 (5 bases each). The sequence was obtained from an adult with an advanced solid tumor such as melanoma, head and neck, liver or kidney cancer. This sample comprised CD4+ or CD8+ T cells sorted from blood, obtained in a trial of the OX40 agonist ivuxolimab. The CDR3 bases are TGCGCCAGCAGCTTGGTGGTGGGGGCCTACAATGAGCAGTTCTTC. It yields the protein CASSLVVGAYNEQFF.